Below are 9 T cell receptor beta chains sequenced from a single sample in a study of long-term antiretroviral therapy in people with HIV. The assay, immunoSEQ v3.0, was run at survey level. TCRdb's copy holds only in-frame clones and misses some; the assay was immunoSEQ multiplex PCR. The sample includes some 11,000 clones, around 80% seen only once; the top ten take 15% to 20%. Material: unsorted PBMCs, obtained 3.4 years after starting antiretroviral therapy. These receptors were obtained from a man aged 35 to 55 with HIV.

This clone is labeled as medium-sized. The gene calls are TRBV4-2 and TRBJ2-7; a weak D match, TRBD2 (6 bases). The CDR3 loop spans 16 amino acids. In germline, CDR1 is LGHNA, CDR2 YNFKEQ. The germline V and J ends were trimmed by 2 bases and 0 bases, with 14 bases remaining between them. The DNA of the CDR3 is TGTGCCAGCAGCCAAACCCCTAGCGTTCCCTCCTACGAGCAGTACTTC. It yields the protein CASSQTPSVPSYEQYF.

DNA of the CDR3: TGTGCCAGCAGCCCCCCGAGCACAGATACGCAGTATTTT. Translation gives CASSPPSTDTQYF. This chain links TRBV4-2 with TRBJ2-3, with no clear D. Trimming removed 4 bases at V and 0 bases at J, with 5 bases between. There are 13 residues in the CDR3. CDR1 LGHNA and CDR2 YNFKEQ come from the germline V gene.

This clone showed up just a few times. The V gene is TRBV5-4, the J gene TRBJ1-2, with 9 bases lining up with TRBD1. The CDR3 sequence is 14 residues long. V lost 4 bases and J lost 5; bases outside the gene matches: 6. Germline loops: CDR1 SGHNT, CDR2 YYREEE (reference sequence). The CDR3 DNA reads as TGTGCCAGCAGCGCCGACAGGGGGAAGTATGGCTACACCTTC. Its protein product is CASSADRGKYGYTF.

This chain uses TRBV7-9 with TRBJ1-5; TRBD1 matches at 10 bases. V lost 5 bases to trimming and J lost 8 bases; unmatched junction nucleotides: 12. Germline V gives CDR1 SEHNR, CDR2 FQNEAQ (reference sequence). There are 16 residues in the CDR3. The CDR3 nucleotides are TGTGCCAGCAGCGAGTGGACAGGGGGAGGGTATGAGCCCCAGCATTTT. Translated: CASSEWTGGGYEPQHF.

The chain recombines TRBV6-6 with TRBJ2-2, with TRBD2 identical over 10 bases. The V gene end was trimmed by 5 bases and the J gene end by 2 bases; junction bases not matched to a gene: 5. Looked up from germline, CDR1 is MNHNY and CDR2 is SVGAGI (reference sequence). CDR3 length equals 16 residues. This chain's CDR3 is CASSRSSGRNTGELFF. Here the CDR3 DNA reads TGTGCCAGCAGTCGCTCTAGCGGGAGAAACACCGGGGAGCTGTTTTTT.

This clone was seen more than once but under ten times. The chain is built from TRBV11-2 and TRBJ2-7; D is uncertain. Germline V gene sequence: CDR1 SGHAT, CDR2 FQNNGV. Trimming shortened V by 0 bases and J by 4 bases, and 1 base separated the two germline ends. The CDR3 sequence is 11 residues long. Here the CDR3 reads CASSLEYEQYF. In DNA, the CDR3 is TGTGCCAGCAGCTTAGAGTACGAGCAGTACTTC. Variable domain in full (rest from reference TRBV11-2 and TRBJ2-7): EAGVAQSPRYKIIEKRQSVAFWCNPISGHATLYWYQQILGQGPKLLIQFQNNGVVDDSQLPKDRFSAERLKGVDSTLKIQPAKLEDSAVYLCASSLEYEQYFGPGTRLTVT.

This clone was seen only a few times. The CDR3 DNA follows: TGCAGCGTTGAAGGTTCCCGGGACAGGGTTTTGGATGAGCAGTTCTTC. The encoded protein is CSVEGSRDRVLDEQFF. V is TRBV29-1 and J is TRBJ2-1, with 9 bases aligning to TRBD1. Trimming at V came to 1 base and at J to 8 bases, leaving 12 bases not matched to a gene. Germline V lookup: CDR1 SQVTM, CDR2 ANQGSEA. This CDR3 has 16 amino acids.

This clone was picked up one time. The chain uses TRBV10-2 and TRBJ2-7; no reliable D call. The V gene lost 4 bases and the J gene lost 0 bases, with 7 bases spanning the gap. The CDR3 is 13 residues long. The V gene's germline CDR1 is WSHSY and CDR2 SAAADI. The CDR3 sequence: CASSAGYSYEQYF. CDR3 nucleotide sequence: TGCGCCAGCAGTGCAGGTTACTCCTACGAGCAGTACTTC.

The rearrangement uses TRBV27 and TRBJ1-4; maybe TRBD1 (6 bases). Trimming cost V 6 bases and J 4 bases, with 18 bases left between them. This CDR3 is 16 amino acids long. Per the germline V gene, CDR1 is MNHEY and CDR2 is SMNVEV (reference sequence). The CDR3 region has the DNA TGTGCCAGCAGGGAAAAGACAGGAGACTTTAATGAAAAACTGTTTTTT. Translated: CASREKTGDFNEKLFF. Together with reference TRBV27 and TRBJ1-4, the CDR3 gives the full variable domain: EAQVTQNPRYLITVTGKKLTVTCSQNMNHEYMSWYRQDPGLGLRQIYYSMNVEVTDKGDVPEGYKVSRKEKRNFPLILESPSPNQTSLYFCASREKTGDFNEKLFFGSGTQLSVL.